This T cell receptor beta chain came from a study of graft-versus-host responses after intestinal transplantation. The data were produced by immunoSEQ multiplex PCR, yet TCRdb's version contains in-frame clones alone and is incomplete. This table holds some 90,000 clones, 92% found once. With respect to this clone: No antigen is known for it.

This CDR3 has 13 amino acids. Per the germline V gene, CDR1 is MNHNS and CDR2 is SASEGT. V dropped 2 bases and J dropped 1 base, with 6 bases sitting between them. Study results and limitations: Detection of GvH clones occurred in recipient marrow, and some had their first appearance in ileum or blood.

The rearrangement links TRBV6-1 to TRBJ2-7; TRBD1 might be the D (5 bases). Sample: unstimulated CD8+ T cells sorted from spleen or lymph node cells, taken before transplant. The source of this sequence is a human donor who was the organ donor for an intestinal transplant. CDR3 in amino acids: CASSESGSYEQYF. CDR3 nucleotides: TGTGCCAGCAGTGAATCAGGGTCCTACGAGCAGTACTTC.